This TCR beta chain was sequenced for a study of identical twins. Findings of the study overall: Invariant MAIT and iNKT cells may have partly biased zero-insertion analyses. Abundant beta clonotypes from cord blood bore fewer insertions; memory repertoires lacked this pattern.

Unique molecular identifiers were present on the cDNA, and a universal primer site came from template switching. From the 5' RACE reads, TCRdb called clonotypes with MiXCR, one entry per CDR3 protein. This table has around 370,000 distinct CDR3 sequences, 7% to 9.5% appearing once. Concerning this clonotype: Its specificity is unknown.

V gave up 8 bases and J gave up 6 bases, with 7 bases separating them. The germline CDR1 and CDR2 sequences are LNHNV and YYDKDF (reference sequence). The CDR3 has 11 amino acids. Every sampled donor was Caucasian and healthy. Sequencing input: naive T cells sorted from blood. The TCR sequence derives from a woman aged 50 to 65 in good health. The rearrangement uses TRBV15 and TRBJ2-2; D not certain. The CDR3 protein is CATRWAGELFF. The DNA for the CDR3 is TGTGCCACCCGCTGGGCCGGGGAGCTGTTTTTT.